The 27 T cell receptor beta chains given below trace back to one sample, sequenced in a study of T cell responses to AZD1222 COVID-19 vaccine. Sequencing was performed with immunoSEQ multiplex PCR; in TCRdb, only in-frame clones are kept and a portion is missing. The repertoire holds under 200,000 clones, roughly 90% seen once, with around 1.6% in the top ten. The starting material was peripheral blood, obtained on day 0 of AZD1222 vaccination. The receptors were gathered from an adult in good health.

The chain links TRBV20-1 to TRBJ2-5, with D possibly being TRBD1 (6 bases). The V end lost 5 bases, the J end lost 5 bases, and 9 bases lay between the germline ends. This CDR3 has 11 residues. Germline V gives CDR1 DFQATT, CDR2 SNEGSKA (reference sequence). CDR3 DNA sequence: TGCAGTGCTCGGACAGCGGAGACCCAGTACTTC. As protein: CSARTAETQYF.

The J gene is TRBJ1-2, the V gene TRBV5-1; TRBD1 aligns across 10 bases. V trimming: 3 bases; J trimming: 7 bases; junction bases outside the gene matches: 15. The CDR3 length is 17 residues. Per the germline V gene, CDR1 is SGHRS and CDR2 is YFSETQ. CDR3 sequence (DNA): TGCGCCAGCAGCTCCGGGACAGGGGAGTCCTTCTCTTTTGGCTACACCTTC. This sequence encodes CASSSGTGESFSFGYTF.

This sequence joins TRBV7-3 and TRBJ2-1, with 13 bases that match TRBD2. Germline V gene data show CDR1 as SGHTA and CDR2 as FQGTGA. V trimming: 5 bases; J trimming: 5 bases; junction bases outside the gene matches: 9. The CDR3 covers 17 residues. The DNA for the CDR3 is TGTGCCAGCAGCCCCTTTACTAGCGGGAGGGGCAACAATGAGCAGTTCTTC. Translation: CASSPFTSGRGNNEQFF. The whole variable domain, remainder taken from reference TRBV7-3 and TRBJ2-1, is GAGVSQTPSNKVTEKGKYVELRCDPISGHTALYWYRQSLGQGPEFLIYFQGTGAADDSGLPNDRFFAVRPEGSVSTLKIQRTERGDSAVYLCASSPFTSGRGNNEQFFGPGTRLTVL.

This chain connects TRBV11-2 to TRBJ2-7, with D uncertain. Trimming shortened V by 1 base and J by 3 bases, and 4 bases separated the two germline ends. CDR1 is SGHAT, CDR2 FQNNGV, per germline. This CDR3 region has 12 residues. The CDR3 region has the DNA TGTGCCAGCAGCTTAGCTGGCTACGAGCAGTACTTC. Translated: CASSLAGYEQYF.

CDR3 protein: CASSPEAPYNNSPLHF. In DNA form, the CDR3 reads TGTGCCAGCAGCCCGGAGGCCCCCTATAATAATTCACCCCTCCACTTT. The V gene is TRBV7-2, the J gene TRBJ1-6; D is unclear. CDR3 length equals 16 residues. Deletions cut 5 bases from V and 5 bases from J, with 16 bases between. Per the germline V gene, CDR1 is SGHTA and CDR2 is FQGNSA.

The chain is built from TRBV7-3 and TRBJ1-1, with D uncertain. The CDR3 spans 13 residues. Trimming took 5 bases from V and 3 from J, leaving 10 bases between them. Germline V CDR1 and CDR2: SGHTA, FQGTGA. The CDR3 nucleotides read TGTGCCAGCAGCCTGCGACGGGACACTGAAGCTTTCTTT. This codes for CASSLRRDTEAFF. The variable domain in full, completed from reference TRBV7-3 and TRBJ1-1, reads GAGVSQTPSNKVTEKGKYVELRCDPISGHTALYWYRQSLGQGPEFLIYFQGTGAADDSGLPNDRFFAVRPEGSVSTLKIQRTERGDSAVYLCASSLRRDTEAFFGQGTRLTVV.

This clone is a singleton in its sample. The V call is TRBV5-1, the J call TRBJ2-7, with 7 bases aligning to TRBD1. In germline, CDR1 is SGHRS, CDR2 YFSETQ. The junction had 2 bases not matched to a gene; V was cut back by 5 bases and J by 0 bases. The CDR3 is 13 amino acids. The CDR3 bases are TGCGCCAGCAGAAGGGACAGCTCCTACGAGCAGTACTTC. Translated, it gives CASRRDSSYEQYF.

This chain connects TRBV5-1 to TRBJ1-6; D not resolved. The CDR3 length is 15 residues. The germline V gene encodes CDR1 SGHRS and CDR2 YFSETQ. Trimming took 0 bases from V and 8 from J, leaving 12 bases between them. In DNA, the CDR3 is TGCGCCAGCAGCTTGGCGCCTGGAGGCGATTCACCCCTCCACTTT. Protein sequence: CASSLAPGGDSPLHF.

This chain links TRBV2 with TRBJ1-4, with 8 positions matching TRBD1. The V gene end was trimmed by 10 bases and the J gene end by 3 bases; junction bases not matched to a gene: 4. The V gene's germline CDR1 is SNHLY and CDR2 FYNNEI. The CDR3 is 13 residues long. For the CDR3, the DNA is TGTGCCACCAGGGGGCCCGCTAATGAAAAACTGTTTTTT. Translation: CATRGPANEKLFF.

The chain joins TRBV27 to TRBJ2-3; TRBD2 matches at 7 bases. The germline V gene encodes CDR1 MNHEY and CDR2 SMNVEV (reference sequence). V dropped 0 bases and J dropped 3; count of bases not matched to a gene: 12. The CDR3 totals 18 residues. Here the CDR3 DNA reads TGTGCCAGCAGTTTATCCTCCGTGGAGGCGGGAGAGACAGATACGCAGTATTTT. Protein sequence: CASSLSSVEAGETDTQYF.

The chain is built from TRBV30 and TRBJ1-3, with 9 bases that match TRBD1. Germline lookup yields CDR1 GTSNPN and CDR2 SVGIG (reference sequence). The CDR3 is 15 amino acids. V was clipped by 3 bases and J by 4 bases; unmatched bases: 7. The CDR3 nucleotides read TGTGCCTGGAGGGGACAGGGTGAAATCGGAAACACCATATATTTT. Protein product: CAWRGQGEIGNTIYF.

The chain links TRBV9 to TRBJ1-2; tentatively, D is TRBD1 (5 bases). Trimming cost V 4 bases and J 2 bases, with 12 bases left between them. Looked up from germline, CDR1 is SGDLS and CDR2 is YYNGEE. This CDR3 comprises 14 residues. The CDR3 region has the DNA TGTGCCAGCAGCCCCGGGGCACCGAACTATGGCTACACCTTC. It encodes CASSPGAPNYGYTF.

V and J are TRBV4-1 and TRBJ2-5; tentatively, D is TRBD1 (6 bases). V was clipped by 0 bases and J by 5 bases, with 19 bases between them. The CDR3 sequence is 17 residues long. Germline CDR1 MGHRA, CDR2 YSYEKL. This CDR3 reads CASSQEHPRGWGETQYF. As DNA, the CDR3 is TGCGCCAGCAGCCAAGAACACCCCAGGGGTTGGGGTGAGACCCAGTACTTC.

The CDR3 region has the DNA TGCGCCAGCAGCCAAGACTCCGCCGGGACAGCCTACGAGCAGTACTTC. It encodes CASSQDSAGTAYEQYF. V usage is TRBV4-1 and J usage is TRBJ2-7; 7 bases are a match to TRBD1. CDR3 size: 16 residues. V dropped 0 bases and J dropped 2; count of bases not matched to a gene: 7. The V gene's germline CDR1 is MGHRA and CDR2 YSYEKL.

The CDR3 DNA is TGCAGCGGAGCATGGCGGGGAGGGGGAACTGAAGCTTTCTTT. This codes for CSGAWRGGGTEAFF. The genes are TRBV29-1 and TRBJ1-1; D possibly corresponds to TRBD1 (6 bases). V lost 7 bases and J lost 5, with 20 bases in between. CDR3 length equals 14 residues. Looked up from germline, CDR1 is SQVTM and CDR2 is ANQGSEA.

The chain couples TRBV7-2 to TRBJ2-5; TRBD1 or TRBD2 may be the D gene (5 bases each). The CDR3 runs 14 residues. Trimming took off 5 bases at V and 9 bases at J, with 19 bases between the two ends. Germline assignment: CDR1 SGHTA and CDR2 FQGNSA. The CDR3 spells CASSRGTSLDAQYF. The CDR3 DNA is TGTGCCAGCAGCAGAGGGACCTCTCTCGACGCCCAGTACTTC.

This clone was detected once. The chain combines TRBV14 with TRBJ2-7; D uncertain. Per the germline V gene, CDR1 is SGHDN and CDR2 is FVKESK. Trimming took off 4 bases at V and 5 bases at J, with 9 bases between the two ends. The CDR3 consists of 12 residues. The CDR3: CASSLTLHEQYF. CDR3 nucleotide sequence: TGTGCCAGCAGCCTAACTCTACACGAGCAGTACTTC.

This clone turned up a few times. V is TRBV19 and J is TRBJ2-2; D gene unclear. The germline CDR1 and CDR2 sequences are LNHDA and SQIVND (reference sequence). The CDR3 runs to 12 residues. V lost 7 bases to trimming and J lost 1 base, with 4 bases between them. The DNA for the CDR3 is TGTGCCAGTAAGCTGAACACCGGGGAGCTGTTTTTT. Its translation is CASKLNTGELFF.

The CDR3 bases are TGTGCCAGTAGTATGCTTCTCGGATCGGCGGCTAGCACAGATACGCAGTATTTT. It encodes CASSMLLGSAASTDTQYF. The V call is TRBV19, the J call TRBJ2-3; no clear D. Trimming took 3 bases from V and 0 from J, leaving 19 bases between them. This CDR3 is 18 amino acids long. CDR1 is LNHDA, CDR2 SQIVND, per germline (reference sequence).

Here the CDR3 DNA reads TGTGCCAGCAGCCCGGACAGACAACTTAGGGAGCAGTACTTC. Translating gives CASSPDRQLREQYF. J is TRBJ2-7 and V is TRBV7-3, with D tentatively TRBD1 (6 bases). Germline CDR1 and CDR2: SGHTA and FQGTGA. Trimming removed 5 bases from V and 7 bases from J, with 18 bases in between. The CDR3 spans 14 residues.

This clone was detected only a few times. The V and J genes are TRBV4-2 and TRBJ2-3; D may be TRBD2 (6 bases). V was pared by 5 bases and J by 0 bases, with 15 bases between. The CDR3 contains 16 residues. Per germline, CDR1 LGHNA and CDR2 YNFKEQ. This CDR3 reads CASSDQTRASTDTQYF. Here the CDR3 DNA reads TGTGCCAGCAGCGATCAGACTAGAGCTAGCACAGATACGCAGTATTTT.

The CDR3, as DNA: TGTGCCAGCAGCATAATCAGGCGACAGGGGGGCTACACCTTC. Amino acid sequence: CASSIIRRQGGYTF. This chain joins TRBV7-2 and TRBJ1-2; 8 positions agree with TRBD1. Per germline, CDR1 SGHTA and CDR2 FQGNSA. This CDR3 spans 14 amino acids. Germline trimming cut 5 bases from V and 8 bases from J; bases unmatched to any gene: 10.

V usage is TRBV23-1 and J usage is TRBJ1-5; TRBD1 aligns across 7 bases. TRBV23-1 qualifies as an ORF whose function is uncertain. This CDR3 contains 15 residues. V shed 10 bases and J 0 bases; nucleotides not matched to a gene: 9. The CDR3 sequence: CATYIDRVSNQPQHF. The CDR3 region has the DNA TGCGCCACTTATATCGACAGGGTTAGCAATCAGCCCCAGCATTTT.

The rearrangement uses TRBV2 and TRBJ2-3; D might be TRBD2 (6 bases). The V and J ends lost 6 bases and 1 base respectively, with 14 bases between them. Germline loops: CDR1 SNHLY, CDR2 FYNNEI. The CDR3 has 15 amino acids. CDR3 residues: CASRWTGLGTDTQYF. The CDR3 region has the DNA TGTGCCAGCAGGTGGACGGGACTCGGCACAGATACGCAGTATTTT.

The genes are TRBV20-1 and TRBJ1-2; 8 bases are a match to TRBD1. Trimming removed 3 bases from V and 8 bases from J; junction bases left unmatched: 11. The CDR3 sequence is 14 residues long. Germline values: CDR1 DFQATT, CDR2 SNEGSKA (reference sequence). CDR3 sequence reads: CSASGTGRGKGYTF. The DNA for the CDR3 is TGCAGTGCTAGTGGGACAGGCAGGGGAAAGGGCTACACCTTC.

V is TRBV7-3 and J is TRBJ2-7, with 7 bases matching TRBD2. This CDR3 is 18 amino acids long. The germline V gene encodes CDR1 SGHTA and CDR2 FQGTGA. V shed 1 base and J 4 bases; nucleotides not matched to a gene: 16. CDR3 bases: TGTGCCAGCAGCTTAATGCCTGGCGGGAGTACCCCAAAATACGAGCAGTACTTC. This encodes CASSLMPGGSTPKYEQYF.

The V call is TRBV27, the J call TRBJ2-3, with 12 bases matching TRBD2. The germline V gene encodes CDR1 MNHEY and CDR2 SMNVEV (reference sequence). The CDR3 has 15 residues. The junction had 8 bases not matched to a gene; V was cut back by 5 bases and J by 8 bases. The CDR3 here is CASSLTSGGAGTQYF. The CDR3 nucleotides read TGTGCCAGCAGTCTGACTAGCGGGGGAGCGGGTACGCAGTATTTT.